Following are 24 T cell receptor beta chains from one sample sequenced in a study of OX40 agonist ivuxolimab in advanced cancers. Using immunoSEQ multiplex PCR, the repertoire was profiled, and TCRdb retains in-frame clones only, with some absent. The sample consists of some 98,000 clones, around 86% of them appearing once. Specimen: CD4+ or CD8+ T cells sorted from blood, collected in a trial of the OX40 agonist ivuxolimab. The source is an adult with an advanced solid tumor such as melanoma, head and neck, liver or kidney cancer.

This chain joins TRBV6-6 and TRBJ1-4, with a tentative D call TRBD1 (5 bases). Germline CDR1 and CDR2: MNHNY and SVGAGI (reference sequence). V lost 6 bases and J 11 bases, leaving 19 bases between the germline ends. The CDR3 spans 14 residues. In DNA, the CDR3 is TGTGCCAGCAGCAACCGGGACTCCGTCCCTAAACTGTTTTTT. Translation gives CASSNRDSVPKLFF.

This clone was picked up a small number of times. The CDR3 DNA sequence: TGTGCCAGCAGTTACTCGCTGATAGGCTATGGCTACACCTTC. It is translated as CASSYSLIGYGYTF. The V gene is TRBV6-5, the J gene TRBJ1-2; D is unclear. This CDR3 region has 14 residues. Trimming left V 0 bases short and J 4 bases short, with 9 bases between. Germline lookup yields CDR1 MNHEY and CDR2 SVGAGI.

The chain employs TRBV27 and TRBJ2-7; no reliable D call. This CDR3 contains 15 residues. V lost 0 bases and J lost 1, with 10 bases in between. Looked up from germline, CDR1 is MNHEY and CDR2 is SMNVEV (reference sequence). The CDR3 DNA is TGTGCCAGCAGTTTATCGTTTGGGGTTTCCTACGAGCAGTACTTC. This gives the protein CASSLSFGVSYEQYF.

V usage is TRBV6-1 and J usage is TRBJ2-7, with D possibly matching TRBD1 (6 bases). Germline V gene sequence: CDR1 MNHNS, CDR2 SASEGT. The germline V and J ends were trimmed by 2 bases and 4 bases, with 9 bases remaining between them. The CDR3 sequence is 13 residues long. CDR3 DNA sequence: TGTGCCAGCAGTGAACAGGGGTGGTACGAGCAGTACTTC. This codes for CASSEQGWYEQYF.

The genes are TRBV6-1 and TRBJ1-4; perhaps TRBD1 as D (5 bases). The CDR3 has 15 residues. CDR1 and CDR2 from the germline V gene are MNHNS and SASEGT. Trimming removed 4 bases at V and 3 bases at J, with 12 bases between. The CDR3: CASSAGTQANEKLFF. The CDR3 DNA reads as TGTGCCAGCAGTGCCGGGACTCAGGCTAATGAAAAACTGTTTTTT.

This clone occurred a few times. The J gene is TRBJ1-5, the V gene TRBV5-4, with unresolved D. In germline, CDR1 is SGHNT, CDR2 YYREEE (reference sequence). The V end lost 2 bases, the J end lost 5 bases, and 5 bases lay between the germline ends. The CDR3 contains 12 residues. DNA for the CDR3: TGTGCCAGCAGCTTTGACTATCAGCCCCAGCATTTT. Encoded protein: CASSFDYQPQHF.

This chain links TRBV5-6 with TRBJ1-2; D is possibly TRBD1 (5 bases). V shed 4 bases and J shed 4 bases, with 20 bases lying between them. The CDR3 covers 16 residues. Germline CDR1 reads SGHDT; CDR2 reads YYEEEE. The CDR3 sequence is CASSPPGLGFGYGYTF. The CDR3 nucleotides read TGTGCCAGCAGCCCCCCGGGGCTTGGGTTTGGCTATGGCTACACCTTC.

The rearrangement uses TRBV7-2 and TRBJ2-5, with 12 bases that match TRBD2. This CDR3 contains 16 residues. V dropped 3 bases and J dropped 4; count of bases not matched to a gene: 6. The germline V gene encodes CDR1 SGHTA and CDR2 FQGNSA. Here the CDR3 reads CASSLASGGAGETQYF. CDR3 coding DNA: TGTGCCAGCAGCTTGGCTAGCGGGGGGGCCGGAGAGACCCAGTACTTC.

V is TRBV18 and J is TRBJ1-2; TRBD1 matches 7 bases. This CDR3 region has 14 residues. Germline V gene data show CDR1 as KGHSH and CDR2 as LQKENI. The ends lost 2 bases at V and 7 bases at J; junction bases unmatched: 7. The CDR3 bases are TGTGCCAGCTCACCAAGTGAGGGGGCAGGTGGCTACACCTTC. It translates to CASSPSEGAGGYTF.

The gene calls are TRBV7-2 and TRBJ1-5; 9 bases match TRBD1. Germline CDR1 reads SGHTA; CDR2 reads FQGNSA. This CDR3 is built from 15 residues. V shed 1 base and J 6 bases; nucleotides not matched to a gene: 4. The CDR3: CASSLVTGGGQPQHF. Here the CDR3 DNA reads TGTGCCAGCAGCTTAGTCACAGGGGGCGGTCAGCCCCAGCATTTT.

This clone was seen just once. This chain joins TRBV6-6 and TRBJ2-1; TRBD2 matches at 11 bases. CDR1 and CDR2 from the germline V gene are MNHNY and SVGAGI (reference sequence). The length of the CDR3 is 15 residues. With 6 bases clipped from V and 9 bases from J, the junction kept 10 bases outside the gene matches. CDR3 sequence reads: CASRLAGAGGGEQFF. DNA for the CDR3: TGTGCCAGCAGACTAGCGGGGGCCGGGGGGGGTGAGCAGTTCTTC.

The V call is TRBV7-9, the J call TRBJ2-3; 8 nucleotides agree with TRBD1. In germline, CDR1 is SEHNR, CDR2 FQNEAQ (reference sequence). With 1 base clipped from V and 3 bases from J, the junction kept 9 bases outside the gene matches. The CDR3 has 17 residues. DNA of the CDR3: TGTGCCAGCAGCTTAGGAGGCCCGACAGGGGTGACAGATACGCAGTATTTT. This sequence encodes CASSLGGPTGVTDTQYF.

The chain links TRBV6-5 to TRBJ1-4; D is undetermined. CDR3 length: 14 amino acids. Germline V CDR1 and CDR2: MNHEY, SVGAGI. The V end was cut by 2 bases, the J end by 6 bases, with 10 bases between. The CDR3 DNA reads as TGTGCCAGCAGTTACAAGCAGTCGCATGAAAAACTGTTTTTT. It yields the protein CASSYKQSHEKLFF.

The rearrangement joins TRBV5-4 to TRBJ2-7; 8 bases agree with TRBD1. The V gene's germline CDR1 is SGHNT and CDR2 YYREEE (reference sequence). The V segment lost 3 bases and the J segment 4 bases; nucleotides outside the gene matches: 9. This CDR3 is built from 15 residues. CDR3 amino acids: CASSYRQGTLYEQYF. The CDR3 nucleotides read TGTGCCAGCAGCTATCGACAGGGGACACTTTACGAGCAGTACTTC.

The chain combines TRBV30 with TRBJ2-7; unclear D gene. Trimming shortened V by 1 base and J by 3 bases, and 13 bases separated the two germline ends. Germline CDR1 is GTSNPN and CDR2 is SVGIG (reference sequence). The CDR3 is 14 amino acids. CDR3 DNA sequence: TGTGCCTGGAGTGGGACGGATCTTTTCTACGAGCAGTACTTC. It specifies CAWSGTDLFYEQYF. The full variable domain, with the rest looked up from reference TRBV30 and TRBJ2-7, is SQTIHQWPATLVQPVGSPLSLECTVEGTSNPNLYWYRQAAGRGLQLLFYSVGIGQISSEVPQNLSASRPQDRQFILSSKKLLLSDSGFYLCAWSGTDLFYEQYFGPGTRLTVT.

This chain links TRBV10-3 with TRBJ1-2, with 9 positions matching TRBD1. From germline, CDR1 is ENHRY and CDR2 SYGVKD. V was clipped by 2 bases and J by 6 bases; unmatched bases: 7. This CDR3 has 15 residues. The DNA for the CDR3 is TGTGCCATCAGTGAGGGTTACAGGGGGCGCGATGGCTACACCTTC. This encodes CAISEGYRGRDGYTF.

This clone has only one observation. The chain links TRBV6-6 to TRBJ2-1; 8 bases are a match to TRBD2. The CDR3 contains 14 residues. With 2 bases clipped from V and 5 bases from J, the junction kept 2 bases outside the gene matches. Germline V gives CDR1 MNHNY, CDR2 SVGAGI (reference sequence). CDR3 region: CASSYREGDNEQFF. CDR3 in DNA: TGTGCCAGCAGTTACCGGGAGGGGGACAATGAGCAGTTCTTC.

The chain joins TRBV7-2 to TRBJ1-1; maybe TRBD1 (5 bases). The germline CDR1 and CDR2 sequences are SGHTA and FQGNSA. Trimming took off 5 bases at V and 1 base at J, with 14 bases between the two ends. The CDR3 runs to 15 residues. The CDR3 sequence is CASSPWGGGNTEAFF. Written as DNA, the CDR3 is TGTGCCAGCAGCCCGTGGGGTGGGGGGAACACTGAAGCTTTCTTT.

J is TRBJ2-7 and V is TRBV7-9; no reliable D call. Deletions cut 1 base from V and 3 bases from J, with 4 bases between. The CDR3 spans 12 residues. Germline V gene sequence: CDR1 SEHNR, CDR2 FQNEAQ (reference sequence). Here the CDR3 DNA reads TGTGCCAGCAGCTTAGTTCTCTACGAGCAGTACTTC. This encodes CASSLVLYEQYF.

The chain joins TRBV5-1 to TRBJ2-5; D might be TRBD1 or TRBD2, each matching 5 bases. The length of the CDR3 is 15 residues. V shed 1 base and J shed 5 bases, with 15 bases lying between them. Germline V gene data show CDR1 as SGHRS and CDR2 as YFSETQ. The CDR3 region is CASSLTGAKGETQYF. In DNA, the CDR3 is TGCGCCAGCAGCTTGACCGGGGCGAAAGGGGAGACCCAGTACTTC.

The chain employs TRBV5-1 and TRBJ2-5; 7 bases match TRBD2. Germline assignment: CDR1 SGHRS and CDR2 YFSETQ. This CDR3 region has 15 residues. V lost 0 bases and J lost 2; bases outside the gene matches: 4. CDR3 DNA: TGCGCCAGCAGCTTGGGAGTCGGGGGGCAAGAGACCCAGTACTTC. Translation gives CASSLGVGGQETQYF.

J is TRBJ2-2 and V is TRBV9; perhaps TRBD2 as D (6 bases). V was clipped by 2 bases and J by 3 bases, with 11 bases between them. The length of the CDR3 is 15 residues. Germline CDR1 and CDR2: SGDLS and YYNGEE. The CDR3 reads CASSVVREHTGELFF. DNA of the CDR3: TGTGCCAGCAGCGTTGTCCGGGAGCACACCGGGGAGCTGTTTTTT.

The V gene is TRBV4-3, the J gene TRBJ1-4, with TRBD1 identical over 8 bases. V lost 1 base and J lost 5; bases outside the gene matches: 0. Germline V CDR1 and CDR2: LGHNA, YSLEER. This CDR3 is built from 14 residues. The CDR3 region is CASSQGTGNEKLFF. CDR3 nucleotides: TGCGCCAGCAGCCAAGGGACAGGGAATGAAAAACTGTTTTTT.

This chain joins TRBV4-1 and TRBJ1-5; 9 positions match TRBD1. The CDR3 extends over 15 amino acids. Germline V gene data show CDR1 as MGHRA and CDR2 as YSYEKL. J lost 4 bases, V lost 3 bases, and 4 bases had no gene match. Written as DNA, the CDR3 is TGCGCCAGCAGCCAGACAGACAGGGGGAATCAGCCCCAGCATTTT. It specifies CASSQTDRGNQPQHF.